A selection of T cell receptor beta chains follows, all from one sample in a study of blood T cell repertoires in COVID-19. Method: immunoSEQ multiplex PCR; TCRdb's copy keeps in-frame clones and lacks some. This table has around 100,000 clones, 80% to 90% appearing once. The sequenced sample was peripheral blood. These receptors all stem from a man aged 35-49 years with acute or convalescent COVID-19. CDR3s include the opening cysteine and the closing phenylalanine or tryptophan. Each record gives: clone size, V gene, D gene, J gene, CDR3 protein, CDR3 DNA. The D gene is left open where the match is weak. Size values are once, few and many counts, or a class for expanded clones, and some rows have none.

>.|TRBV6-5|.|TRBJ2-6
CASSHREGGANVLTF
TGTGCCAGCAGTCACAGGGAGGGTGGGGCCAACGTCCTGACTTTC
>.|TRBV7-9|TRBD1|TRBJ2-3
CASSSMDRGFTDTQYF
TGTGCCAGCAGCTCTATGGACAGGGGTTTCACAGATACGCAGTATTTT
>.|TRBV7-2|.|TRBJ2-3
CASSAGLTDTQYF
TGTGCCAGCAGCGCGGGTCTCACAGATACGCAGTATTTT
>.|TRBV28|TRBD2|TRBJ2-7
CASTSPRTSGSYEQYF
TGTGCCAGCACTTCACCCCGGACTAGCGGCTCCTACGAGCAGTACTTC
>.|TRBV6-5|TRBD1|TRBJ1-2
CATQGAYGYTF
TGTGCCACCCAGGGGGCGTATGGCTACACCTTC
>.|TRBV5-4|TRBD2|TRBJ2-3
CASSPIGTSGGAKDTQYF
TGTGCCAGCAGCCCGATTGGGACTAGCGGGGGGGCAAAGGATACGCAGTATTTT
>.|TRBV6-6|.|TRBJ2-7
CASSTPAGPYEQYF
TGTGCCAGCAGCACCCCCGCGGGCCCCTACGAGCAGTACTTC
>few|TRBV7-9|TRBD1|TRBJ1-4
CASSRSGGKLFF
TGTGCCAGCAGCCGTTCAGGGGGGAAACTGTTTTTT
>.|TRBV7-2|.|TRBJ2-1
CASSLSLGVGEQFF
TGTGCCAGCAGCTTAAGTCTAGGGGTGGGTGAGCAGTTCTTC
>.|TRBV27|TRBD1|TRBJ1-1
CASSVTYPGQMNTEAFF
TGTGCCAGCAGTGTTACGTACCCGGGACAGATGAACACTGAAGCTTTCTTT
>.|TRBV12-3/TRBV12-4|.|TRBJ1-2
CASSQGFGYTF
TGTGCCAGCAGCCAGGGGTTTGGCTACACCTTC
>.|TRBV5-3|TRBD2|TRBJ2-1
CAREASGNNEQFF
TGTGCCAGGGAGGCTAGCGGGAACAATGAGCAGTTCTTC
>.|TRBV11-2|.|TRBJ1-1
CASSLWGRSEAFF
TGTGCCAGCAGCTTATGGGGGCGTAGTGAAGCTTTCTTT
>.|TRBV19|TRBD1|TRBJ2-1
CASSIRDRSYNEQFF
TGTGCCAGTAGTATTAGGGACAGATCCTACAATGAGCAGTTCTTC
>.|TRBV30|TRBD2|TRBJ2-1
CAWSPGLAPNEQFF
TGTGCCTGGAGTCCCGGACTAGCGCCCAATGAGCAGTTCTTC
>.|TRBV18|.|TRBJ1-1
CASSRGGITEAFF
TGTGCCAGCTCACGGGGAGGGATCACTGAAGCTTTCTTT
>once|TRBV30|.|TRBJ2-7
CAWSRQGYEQYF
TGTGCCTGGAGTCGTCAGGGTTACGAGCAGTACTTC
>.|TRBV10-3|.|TRBJ1-2
CAIRAAKADGYTF
TGTGCCATCAGGGCAGCAAAGGCGGATGGCTACACCTTC
>.|TRBV7-9|.|TRBJ2-3
CASSLAGSDTQYF
TGTGCCAGCAGTCTAGCCGGGTCAGATACGCAGTATTTT
>once|TRBV7-8|.|TRBJ1-2
CASSLVGAGGYTF
TGTGCCAGCAGCTTAGTTGGTGCGGGGGGCTACACCTTC
>.|TRBV7-3|TRBD1|TRBJ1-3
CASSLGGQGVNTIYF
TGTGCCAGCAGCTTAGGGGGACAGGGGGTAAACACCATATATTTT
>.|TRBV19|.|TRBJ2-1
CASSISYPTGSYNEQFF
TGTGCCAGTAGTATTTCGTATCCGACGGGCTCCTACAATGAGCAGTTCTTC
>.|TRBV5-1|.|TRBJ1-1
CASSLDDRPYTEAFF
TGCGCCAGCAGCTTGGACGACAGGCCCTACACTGAAGCTTTCTTT
>.|TRBV12-5|TRBD1|TRBJ1-2
CASGPGQGRLGYTF
TGTGCTAGTGGCCCGGGACAGGGCAGACTTGGCTACACCTTC
>.|TRBV2|TRBD1|TRBJ1-6
CASSLDRAYGSPLHF
TGTGCCAGCAGTTTGGACAGGGCATATGGTTCACCCCTCCACTTT
>.|TRBV19|.|TRBJ1-6
CASSPRVLLHNSPLHF
TGTGCCAGTAGTCCCCGGGTACTACTGCATAATTCACCCCTCCACTTT
>.|TRBV4-3|TRBD2|TRBJ2-5
CASSQGASGKQETQYF
TGCGCCAGCAGCCAAGGGGCTAGCGGGAAACAAGAGACCCAGTACTTC
>.|TRBV9|.|TRBJ1-5
CASSVGQYSNQPQHF
TGTGCCAGCAGCGTAGGACAGTATAGCAATCAGCCCCAGCATTTT
>few|TRBV11-2|.|TRBJ2-3
CASSLEGLPDTQYF
TGTGCCAGCAGCCTAGAGGGACTTCCAGATACGCAGTATTTT
>.|TRBV5-6|.|TRBJ1-6
CASSLPGNNSPLHF
TGTGCCAGCAGCTTGCCGGGGAATAATTCACCCCTCCACTTT
>.|TRBV30|TRBD1|TRBJ1-5
CAWSVLRKGGEKNSNQPQHF
TGTGCCTGGAGTGTACTAAGGAAAGGGGGCGAAAAGAATAGCAATCAGCCCCAGCATTTT
>few|TRBV4-1|.|TRBJ2-1
CASSQAPGGVRNEQFF
TGCGCCAGCAGCCAAGCCCCCGGAGGGGTTCGCAATGAGCAGTTCTTC
>.|TRBV7-2|.|TRBJ1-5
CASSLTGRSLQPQHF
TGTGCCAGCAGCTTAACCGGGAGATCACTCCAGCCCCAGCATTTT
>once|TRBV5-1|TRBD2|TRBJ2-3
CASSLAGGTSHYQDADTQYF
TGCGCCAGCAGCTTGGCAGGGGGGACTAGCCACTATCAGGATGCTGATACGCAGTATTTT
>.|TRBV7-9|TRBD2|TRBJ2-5
CASSFLAGGPGETQYF
TGTGCCAGCAGCTTCCTAGCGGGAGGGCCGGGAGAGACCCAGTACTTC
>.|TRBV7-3|TRBD2|TRBJ2-3
CASGGGHTDTQYF
TGTGCCAGTGGCGGGGGGCACACAGATACGCAGTATTTT
>.|TRBV24-1|TRBD2|TRBJ2-3
CATSVPARRTSGGRGDTQYF
TGTGCCACCAGTGTCCCCGCGCGCCGGACTAGCGGGGGCCGGGGAGATACGCAGTATTTT
>.|TRBV5-6|TRBD1|TRBJ2-1
CASSLGTGFNEQFF
TGTGCCAGCAGCTTGGGGACAGGATTCAATGAGCAGTTCTTC
>.|TRBV2|.|TRBJ2-7
CASSEGGNYEQYF
TGTGCCAGCAGTGAGGGCGGGAACTACGAGCAGTACTTC
>.|TRBV27|TRBD1|TRBJ1-1
CASSLRPGTGNTEAFF
TGTGCCAGCAGTTTACGTCCCGGGACAGGGAACACTGAAGCTTTCTTT
>.|TRBV7-9|.|TRBJ2-3
CASTLSVTTDTQYF
TGTGCCAGCACCCTCAGCGTCACCACAGATACGCAGTATTTT
>.|TRBV7-3|TRBD1|TRBJ2-3
CAQQGGVLTDTQYF
TGTGCGCAACAGGGGGGAGTCCTCACAGATACGCAGTATTTT
>.|TRBV27|.|TRBJ2-7
CASSLYAGAMSYEQYF
TGTGCCAGCAGTTTATATGCAGGGGCGATGAGTTACGAGCAGTACTTC
>.|TRBV18|.|TRBJ2-5
CASSPRPRRDPWEETQYF
TGTGCCAGCTCACCACGGCCTAGGAGGGACCCCTGGGAAGAGACCCAGTACTTC
>.|TRBV11-2|.|TRBJ1-1
CASSPQQTENTEAFF
TGTGCCAGCAGCCCACAACAGACAGAGAACACTGAAGCTTTCTTT
>.|TRBV6-5|.|TRBJ2-7
CASTTPRSGTYEQYF
TGTGCCAGCACCACACCCAGGAGCGGAACCTACGAGCAGTACTTC
>once|TRBV5-1|.|TRBJ1-2
CASNTGLQRWGYTF
TGCGCCAGCAACACGGGTCTCCAAAGGTGGGGCTACACCTTC
>.|TRBV27|.|TRBJ2-1
CASRGGTGKGSYNEQFF
TGTGCCAGCAGGGGCGGAACAGGGAAGGGCTCCTACAATGAGCAGTTCTTC
>.|TRBV7-2|.|TRBJ2-7
CASSFQGGYEQYF
TGTGCCAGCAGCTTCCAGGGGGGCTACGAGCAGTACTTC
>.|TRBV9|TRBD1|TRBJ2-6
CASSARTGDFSGANVLTF
TGTGCCAGCAGCGCAAGGACAGGGGACTTCTCTGGGGCCAACGTCCTGACTTTC
>.|TRBV12-3/TRBV12-4|TRBD1|TRBJ2-7
CASSLGTGYEQYF
TGTGCCAGCAGTTTGGGGACAGGCTACGAGCAGTACTTC
>.|TRBV5-6|TRBD2|TRBJ2-7
CASSWRGEGREVSYF
TGTGCCAGCAGCTGGCGGGGAGAGGGGAGGGAGGTATCGTACTTC
>.|TRBV19|TRBD1|TRBJ2-1
CASSTVGTGGREQFF
TGTGCCAGTAGTACTGTGGGGACAGGGGGCCGGGAGCAGTTCTTC
>.|TRBV15|.|TRBJ2-7
CATSREQGGSYEQYF
TGTGCCACCAGCAGAGAACAGGGAGGGTCCTACGAGCAGTACTTC
>.|TRBV15|TRBD2|TRBJ2-1
CATSKRGTYNEQFF
TGTGCCACCAGCAAGCGGGGGACCTACAATGAGCAGTTCTTC
>once|TRBV7-3|.|TRBJ2-1
CASSLMGLNNEQFF
TGTGCCAGCAGCTTAATGGGACTGAACAATGAGCAGTTCTTC
>.|TRBV27|.|TRBJ1-5
CASSLSGVQPQHF
TGTGCCAGCAGTTTATCCGGTGTCCAGCCCCAGCATTTT
>.|TRBV10-3|.|TRBJ2-1
CAISEAYNEQFF
TGTGCCATCAGTGAGGCGTACAATGAGCAGTTCTTC
>.|TRBV7-7|.|TRBJ2-1
CASSLSRGENEQFF
TGTGCTAGCAGCTTAAGCAGGGGGGAAAATGAGCAGTTCTTC
>.|TRBV12-3/TRBV12-4|.|TRBJ1-2
CASSPIRTVGYTF
TGTGCCAGCAGTCCGATCAGGACAGTTGGCTACACCTTC